The 22 T cell receptor beta chains in this list originate from one sample, sequenced in a study of T cells expressing NK-cell markers. TCRdb derives one entry per CDR3 protein from the 5' RACE reads, leaving out DNA. The listing records a few hundred thousand distinct CDR3 sequences. The sample was blood T cells: a sorted CD56 or NKG2C T cell subset, CD4+ or CD8+ T cells, or bulk PBMC T cells (not recorded which). The receptors were gathered from a man younger than 30 in good health.

The chain links TRBV18 to TRBJ2-1; TCRdb names TRBD2, which stays unverified in the absence of DNA. The germline V gene has CDR1 KGHSH and CDR2 LQKENI. This CDR3 comprises 17 residues. Here the CDR3 reads CASSPRRLAGFYNEQFF.

The V call is TRBV14, the J call TRBJ1-5; there is no DNA to check the TCRdb D call of TRBD1. The germline V gene encodes CDR1 SGHDN and CDR2 FVKESK. The CDR3 totals 13 residues. This chain's CDR3 is CASSQAPGQPQHF.

The chain employs TRBV19 and TRBJ2-1; TCRdb indicates TRBD2, and absent DNA this call remains unverified. Germline CDR1 and CDR2: LNHDA and SQIVND (reference sequence). The CDR3 has 15 amino acids. CDR3 in amino acids: CASSIVRGWGNEQFF.

This sequence joins TRBV20-1 and TRBJ1-4. CDR1 and CDR2 from the germline V gene are DFQATT and SNEGSKA (reference sequence). This CDR3 has 15 residues. CDR3 sequence reads: CSAQADGTTNEKLFF.

The CDR3 loop is CASSLRTSGRGEQYF. This chain uses TRBV5-6 with TRBJ2-7; no DNA is available, so the TRBD2 call from TCRdb remains unchecked. Germline V CDR1 and CDR2: SGHDT, YYEEEE. The CDR3 loop spans 15 amino acids.

CDR3 sequence: CASSPGQFGNTIYF. The V gene is TRBV18, the J gene TRBJ1-3; TCRdb designates TRBD1, a call that cannot be tested without DNA. Germline V gives CDR1 KGHSH, CDR2 LQKENI. The CDR3 consists of 14 residues.

The chain joins TRBV5-6 to TRBJ2-2; TCRdb's D call, TRBD1, is unchecked because there is no DNA. Germline CDR1 is SGHDT and CDR2 is YYEEEE. This CDR3 contains 17 residues. The CDR3: CASSLTVDRSNTGELFF.

The rearrangement joins TRBV6-1 to TRBJ2-2. The CDR3 length is 13 residues. Germline V gene data show CDR1 as MNHNS and CDR2 as SASEGT. The CDR3: CASKDWNTGELFF.

The chain joins TRBV11-2 to TRBJ2-5. This CDR3 has 15 residues. In germline, CDR1 is SGHAT, CDR2 FQNNGV. CDR3 sequence: CASSSTSHKGETQYF.

The gene calls are TRBV20-1 and TRBJ2-3; TCRdb lists TRBD2, though no DNA is available to test this call. CDR1 is DFQATT, CDR2 SNEGSKA, per germline (reference sequence). This CDR3 spans 13 amino acids. The CDR3 spells CSATGGGGDTQYF.

The V and J genes are TRBV29-1 and TRBJ2-3; the D call of TRBD1 rests on TCRdb alone, since no DNA is present to check it. This CDR3 spans 14 amino acids. Germline V gene sequence: CDR1 SQVTM, CDR2 ANQGSEA. The CDR3: CSVNGGKGTDTQYF.

The chain's CDR3 is CASSFGLAVYNEQFF. The chain has TRBV7-6 and TRBJ2-1; no DNA is available, so the TRBD2 call from TCRdb remains unchecked. Germline V gene data show CDR1 as SGHVS and CDR2 as FNYEAQ. The length of the CDR3 is 15 residues.

The chain couples TRBV7-2 to TRBJ2-7; TCRdb's D call, TRBD2, is unchecked because there is no DNA. Germline V gives CDR1 SGHTA, CDR2 FQGNSA. This CDR3 contains 15 residues. CDR3 region: CASSQSGGPTYEQYF.

V and J are TRBV7-2 and TRBJ1-2; TCRdb's D gene call, TRBD1, goes unchecked for lack of DNA. The CDR3 runs to 14 residues. CDR1 and CDR2 from the germline V gene are SGHTA and FQGNSA. The CDR3 here is CASSPQGGLYGYTF.

The chain carries TRBV20-1 and TRBJ1-4; TCRdb returns TRBD1, unconfirmable since there is no DNA. The germline V gene has CDR1 DFQATT and CDR2 SNEGSKA (reference sequence). The CDR3 is 15 residues long. The chain's CDR3 is CSALRGWTQNEKLFF.

V and J are TRBV5-1 and TRBJ2-2. The CDR3 has 15 amino acids. Germline V CDR1 and CDR2: SGHRS, YFSETQ. CDR3 region: CASEPGFGNTGELFF. The whole variable domain, remainder taken from reference TRBV5-1 and TRBJ2-2, is KAGVTQTPRYLIKTRGQQVTLSCSPISGHRSVSWYQQTPGQGLQFLFEYFSETQRNKGNFPGRFSGRQFSNSRSEMNVSTLELGDSALYLCASEPGFGNTGELFFGEGSRLTVL.

The V call is TRBV7-2, the J call TRBJ1-5; TCRdb indicates TRBD1, and absent DNA this call remains unverified. Germline lookup yields CDR1 SGHTA and CDR2 FQGNSA. The CDR3 runs to 15 residues. CDR3 amino acids: CASSPRQGSNQPQHF.

This rearrangement joins TRBV5-1 to TRBJ1-2; the D call from TCRdb, TRBD1, cannot be confirmed without DNA. CDR1 and CDR2 from the germline V gene are SGHRS and YFSETQ. This CDR3 comprises 14 residues. CDR3 residues: CASSPITGGYGYTF.

The CDR3 region is CSAPWTGKAGELFF. The genes are TRBV20-1 and TRBJ2-2; TCRdb indicates TRBD1, and absent DNA this call remains unverified. The CDR3 consists of 14 residues. CDR1 DFQATT and CDR2 SNEGSKA come from the germline V gene (reference sequence).

The V call is TRBV20-1, the J call TRBJ1-1; absent DNA, TCRdb's TRBD1 call cannot be checked. Per germline, CDR1 DFQATT and CDR2 SNEGSKA (reference sequence). This CDR3 region has 13 residues. CDR3 in amino acids: CSAGDRRNTEAFF.

The chain links TRBV6-5 to TRBJ1-1; the D call from TCRdb, TRBD1, cannot be confirmed without DNA. Germline CDR1 MNHEY, CDR2 SVGAGI. The CDR3 totals 14 residues. The CDR3 here is CASRPRRDTLTAFF.

The rearrangement links TRBV5-1 to TRBJ1-1. The CDR3 loop spans 14 amino acids. In germline, CDR1 is SGHRS, CDR2 YFSETQ. CDR3 protein: CASSLMGMNTEAFF. Complete variable domain (other parts from reference TRBV5-1 and TRBJ1-1): KAGVTQTPRYLIKTRGQQVTLSCSPISGHRSVSWYQQTPGQGLQFLFEYFSETQRNKGNFPGRFSGRQFSNSRSEMNVSTLELGDSALYLCASSLMGMNTEAFFGQGTRLTVV.